A single sample gave rise to the 4 T cell receptor beta chains below, sequenced in a study of CD8 T cells in ankylosing spondylitis. TCRdb reanalysed the 5' RACE reads using MiXCR and keeps one entry per CDR3 protein. The sample carries roughly 200,000 distinct CDR3 sequences, more than 10% recorded once. The sequenced sample was blood, either unsorted or a sorted T cell fraction (not recorded which). Source of these receptors: a male donor with ankylosing spondylitis or in good health (not recorded which).

This clonotype was counted between two and nine times. This chain uses TRBV7-9 with TRBJ2-3, with 11 bases fitting TRBD2. V shed 4 bases and J 1 base; nucleotides not matched to a gene: 7. CDR1 and CDR2 from the germline V gene are SEHNR and FQNEAQ (reference sequence). The CDR3 loop spans 17 amino acids. CDR3 sequence reads: CASSSSSGGPRTDTQYF. CDR3 nucleotide sequence: TGTGCCAGCAGCTCCTCTAGCGGGGGGCCTCGCACAGATACGCAGTATTTT.

This chain connects TRBV2 to TRBJ2-3; D not certain. V lost 11 bases and J lost 6, with 9 bases in between. This CDR3 is built from 10 residues. CDR1 and CDR2 (germline): SNHLY, FYNNEI. CDR3 sequence: CAPNSDTQYF. CDR3 nucleotides: TGTGCCCCCAACTCCGATACGCAGTATTTT.

This clonotype was counted at least ten times. The chain recombines TRBV11-2 with TRBJ2-1; 11 positions agree with TRBD2. The J segment lost 6 bases and the V segment lost 7 bases, leaving 8 bases of the junction unmatched. CDR1 SGHAT and CDR2 FQNNGV come from the germline V gene. This CDR3 region has 15 residues. CDR3 DNA sequence: TGTGCCAGCACTCTTTCCGGGACTAGCGGCAATGAGCAGTTCTTC. Its protein is CASTLSGTSGNEQFF.

V is TRBV19 and J is TRBJ2-1; 10 nucleotides align to TRBD2. Germline values: CDR1 LNHDA, CDR2 SQIVND (reference sequence). V shed 8 bases and J 0 bases; nucleotides not matched to a gene: 4. This CDR3 comprises 15 residues. CDR3 in amino acids: CASDSSGGSYNEQFF. The CDR3 nucleotides read TGTGCCAGTGACTCTAGCGGGGGCTCCTACAATGAGCAGTTCTTC.